This T cell receptor (beta chain) originates from a study of technical replicates of blood from four donors. This clone was recorded a few times. Profiling relied on immunoSEQ multiplex PCR, and the TCRdb table lists in-frame clones only, not all of them. The table includes tens of thousands of clones, about nine tenths detected once. The V gene lost 4 bases and the J gene lost 6 bases, with 12 bases spanning the gap. Germline V lookup: CDR1 KGHSH, CDR2 LQKENI. This CDR3 contains 14 residues. The clonotype originates from a human donor in good health. This chain links TRBV18 with TRBJ1-4, with D possibly being TRBD1 (6 bases). The source material was T cells isolated from PBMCs. This chain's CDR3 is CASSRRDNDEKLFF. The CDR3 coding sequence is TGTGCCAGCTCACGACGGGACAATGATGAAAAACTGTTTTTT.